Below, one T cell receptor beta chain is given with its context. Its antigen remains unknown. The germline V gene has CDR1 MGHDK and CDR2 SYGVNS. CDR3 length: 14 residues. Losses at the gene ends were 5 bases for V and 8 bases for J; bases not matched to a gene: 5. The sample is drawn from a study of Tregs in tolerant kidney transplant recipients. Broader study findings: The small number of patients limits these findings pending further validation. Nucleotide sequences could not be compared across some patients' samples due to primer changes.

Here immunoSEQ multiplex PCR was the method, and the copy in TCRdb shows in-frame clones only, minus some. Here the sample spans some 70,000 clones, about 88% being singletons. Sequencing used CD4+ T cells from blood, obtained before the transplant. J is TRBJ2-1 and V is TRBV25-1; 11 nucleotides align to TRBD2. The clonotype was recovered from a human donor who received a combined kidney and bone marrow transplant. The CDR3 bases are TGTGCCAGCAGTCTAGCGGGAGGTGTGGATGAGCAGTTCTTC. Protein: CASSLAGGVDEQFF.